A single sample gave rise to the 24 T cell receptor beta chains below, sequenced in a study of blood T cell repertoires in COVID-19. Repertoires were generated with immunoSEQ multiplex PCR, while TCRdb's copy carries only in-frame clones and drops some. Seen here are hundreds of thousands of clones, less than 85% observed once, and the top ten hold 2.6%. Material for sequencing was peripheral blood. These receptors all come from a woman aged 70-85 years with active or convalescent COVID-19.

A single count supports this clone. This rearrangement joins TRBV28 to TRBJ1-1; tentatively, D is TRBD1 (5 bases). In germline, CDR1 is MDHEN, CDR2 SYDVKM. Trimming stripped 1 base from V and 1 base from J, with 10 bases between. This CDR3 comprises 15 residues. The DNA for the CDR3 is TGTGCCAGCAGTTTATTCGGACACCAGAACACTGAAGCTTTCTTT. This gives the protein CASSLFGHQNTEAFF.

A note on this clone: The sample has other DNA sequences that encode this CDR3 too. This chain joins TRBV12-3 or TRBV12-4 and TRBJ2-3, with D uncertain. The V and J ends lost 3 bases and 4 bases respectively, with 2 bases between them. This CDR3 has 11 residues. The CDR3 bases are TGTGCCAGCAGTTTCTCAGATACGCAGTATTTT. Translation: CASSFSDTQYF.

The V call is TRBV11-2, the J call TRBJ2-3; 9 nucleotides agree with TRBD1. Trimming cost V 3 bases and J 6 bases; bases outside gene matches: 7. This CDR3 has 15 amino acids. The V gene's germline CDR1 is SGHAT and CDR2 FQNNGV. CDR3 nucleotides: TGTGCCAGCAGCTTCACAGGGGGCTACCTGGATACGCAGTATTTT. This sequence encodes CASSFTGGYLDTQYF.

The CDR3 sequence is CASSDSSGNTIYF. In DNA form, the CDR3 reads TGTGCCAGCAGTGATAGCTCTGGAAACACCATATATTTT. The chain has TRBV28 and TRBJ1-3; D is uncertain. Germline V CDR1 and CDR2: MDHEN, SYDVKM. The ends were cut back, 5 bases at V and 0 bases at J, with 5 bases in the middle. This CDR3 is built from 13 residues.

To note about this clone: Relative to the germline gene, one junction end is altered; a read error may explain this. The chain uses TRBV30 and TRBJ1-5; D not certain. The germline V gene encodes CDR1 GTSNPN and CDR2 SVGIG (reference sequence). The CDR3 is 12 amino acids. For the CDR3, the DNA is TGTGCCTGGGACATCGGGAATCATCCCCAGCATTTT. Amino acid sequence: CAWDIGNHPQHF.

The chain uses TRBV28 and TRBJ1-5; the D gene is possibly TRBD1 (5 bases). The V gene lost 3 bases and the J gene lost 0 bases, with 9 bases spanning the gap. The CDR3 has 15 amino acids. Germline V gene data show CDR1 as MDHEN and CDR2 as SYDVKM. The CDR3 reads CASSLDIYSNQPQHF. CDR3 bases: TGTGCCAGCAGTTTGGACATTTATAGCAATCAGCCCCAGCATTTT.

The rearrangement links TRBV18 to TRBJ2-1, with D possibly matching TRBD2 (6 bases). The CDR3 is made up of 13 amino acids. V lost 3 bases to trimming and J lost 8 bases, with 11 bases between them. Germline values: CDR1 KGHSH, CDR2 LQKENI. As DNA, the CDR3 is TGTGCCAGCTCACCGGGACTCGTGGATGAGCAGTTCTTC. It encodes CASSPGLVDEQFF.

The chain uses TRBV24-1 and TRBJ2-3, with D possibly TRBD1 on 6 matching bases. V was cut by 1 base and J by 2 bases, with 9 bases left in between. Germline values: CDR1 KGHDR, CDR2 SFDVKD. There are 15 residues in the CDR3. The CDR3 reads CATSDFRDITDTQYF. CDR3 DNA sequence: TGTGCCACCAGTGATTTCCGGGACATCACAGATACGCAGTATTTT.

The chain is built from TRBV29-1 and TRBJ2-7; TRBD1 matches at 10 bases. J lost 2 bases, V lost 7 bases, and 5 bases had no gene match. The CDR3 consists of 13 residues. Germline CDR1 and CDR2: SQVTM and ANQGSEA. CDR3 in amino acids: CSAWGQGTYEQYF. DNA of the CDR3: TGCAGCGCCTGGGGACAGGGGACCTACGAGCAGTACTTC.

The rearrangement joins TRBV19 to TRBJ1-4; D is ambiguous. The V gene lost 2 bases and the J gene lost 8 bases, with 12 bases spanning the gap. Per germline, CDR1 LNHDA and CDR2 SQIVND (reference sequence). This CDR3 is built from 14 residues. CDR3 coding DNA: TGTGCCAGTAGTATACAGCGAAACGGGGAAAAACTGTTTTTT. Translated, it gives CASSIQRNGEKLFF.

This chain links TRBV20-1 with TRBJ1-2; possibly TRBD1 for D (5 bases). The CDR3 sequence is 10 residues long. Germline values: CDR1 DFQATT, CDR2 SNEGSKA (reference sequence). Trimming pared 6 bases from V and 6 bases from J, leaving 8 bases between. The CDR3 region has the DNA TGCAGTGCAGACAGCAATGGCTACACCTTC. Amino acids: CSADSNGYTF.

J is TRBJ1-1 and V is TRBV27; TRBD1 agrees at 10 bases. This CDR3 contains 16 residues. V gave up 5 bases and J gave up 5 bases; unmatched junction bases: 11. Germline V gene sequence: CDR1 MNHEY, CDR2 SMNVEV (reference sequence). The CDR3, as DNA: TGTGCCAGCAGTCAGACGACAGGGGGCGGGAGGACTGAAGCTTTCTTT. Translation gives CASSQTTGGGRTEAFF.

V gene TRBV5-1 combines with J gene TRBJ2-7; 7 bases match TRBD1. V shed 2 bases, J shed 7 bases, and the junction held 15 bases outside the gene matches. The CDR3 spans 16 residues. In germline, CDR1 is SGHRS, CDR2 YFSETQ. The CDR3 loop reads CASSLAGTDQLPEQYF. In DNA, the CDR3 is TGCGCCAGCAGCTTAGCCGGGACAGACCAACTACCAGAGCAGTACTTC. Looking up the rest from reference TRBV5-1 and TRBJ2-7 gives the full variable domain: KAGVTQTPRYLIKTRGQQVTLSCSPISGHRSVSWYQQTPGQGLQFLFEYFSETQRNKGNFPGRFSGRQFSNSRSEMNVSTLELGDSALYLCASSLAGTDQLPEQYFGPGTRLTVT.

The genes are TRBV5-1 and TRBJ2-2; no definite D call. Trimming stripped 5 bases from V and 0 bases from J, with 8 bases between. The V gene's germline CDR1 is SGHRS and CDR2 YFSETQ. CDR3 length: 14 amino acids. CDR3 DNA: TGCGCCAGCAGAATCGACACGAACACCGGGGAGCTGTTTTTT. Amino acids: CASRIDTNTGELFF.

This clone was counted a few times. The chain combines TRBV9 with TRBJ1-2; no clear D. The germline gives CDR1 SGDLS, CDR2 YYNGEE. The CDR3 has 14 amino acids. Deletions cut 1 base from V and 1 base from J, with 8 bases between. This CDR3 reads CASSVTNLNYGYTF. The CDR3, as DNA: TGTGCCAGCAGCGTAACAAACCTTAACTATGGCTACACCTTC.

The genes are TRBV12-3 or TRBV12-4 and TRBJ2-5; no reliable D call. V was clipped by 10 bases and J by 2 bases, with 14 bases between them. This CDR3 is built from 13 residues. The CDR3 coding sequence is TGTGCCACACGACACTTGGATCAAGAGACCCAGTACTTC. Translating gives CATRHLDQETQYF.

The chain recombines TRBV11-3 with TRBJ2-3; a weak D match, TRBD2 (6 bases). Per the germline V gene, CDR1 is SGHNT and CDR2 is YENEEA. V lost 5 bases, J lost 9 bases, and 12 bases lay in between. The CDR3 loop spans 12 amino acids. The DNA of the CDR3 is TGTGCCAGCAGCGGAACGGGGGTCACGCAGTATTTT. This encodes CASSGTGVTQYF.

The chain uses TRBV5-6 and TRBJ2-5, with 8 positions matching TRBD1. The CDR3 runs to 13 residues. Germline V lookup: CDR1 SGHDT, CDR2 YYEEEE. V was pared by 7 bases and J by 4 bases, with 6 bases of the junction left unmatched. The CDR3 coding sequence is TGTGCCAGCCACCCTCAGGGGGCAGAGACCCAGTACTTC. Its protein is CASHPQGAETQYF.

This chain's CDR3 is CASSFRTGSNQPQHF. In DNA, the CDR3 is TGTGCCAGCAGCTTTCGGACAGGGAGCAATCAGCCCCAGCATTTT. The chain recombines TRBV5-5 with TRBJ1-5; 8 bases are shared with TRBD1. V was pared by 2 bases and J by 1 base, with 2 bases of the junction left unmatched. The CDR3 is made up of 15 amino acids. From germline, CDR1 is SGHKS and CDR2 YYEKEE (reference sequence).

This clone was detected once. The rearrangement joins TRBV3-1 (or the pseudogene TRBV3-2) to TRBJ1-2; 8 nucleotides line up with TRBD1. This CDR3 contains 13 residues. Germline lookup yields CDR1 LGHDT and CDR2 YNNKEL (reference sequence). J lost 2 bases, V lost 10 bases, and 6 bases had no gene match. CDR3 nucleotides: TGTGCCACTAGGGACAGGAACAACTATGGCTACACCTTC. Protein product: CATRDRNNYGYTF.

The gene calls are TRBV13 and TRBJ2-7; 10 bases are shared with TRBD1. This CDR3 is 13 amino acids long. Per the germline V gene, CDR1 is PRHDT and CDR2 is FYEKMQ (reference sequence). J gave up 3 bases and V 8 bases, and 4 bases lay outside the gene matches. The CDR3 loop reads CASGRDRGYEQYF. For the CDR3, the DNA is TGTGCCAGCGGGAGGGACAGGGGCTACGAGCAGTACTTC.

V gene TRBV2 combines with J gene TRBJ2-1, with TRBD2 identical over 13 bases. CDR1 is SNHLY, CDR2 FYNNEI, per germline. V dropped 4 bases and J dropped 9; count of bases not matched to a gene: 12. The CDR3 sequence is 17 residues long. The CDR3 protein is CASSGTSGSNRYSEQFF. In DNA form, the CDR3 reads TGTGCCAGCAGTGGGACTAGCGGGAGCAATCGGTATAGTGAGCAGTTCTTC.

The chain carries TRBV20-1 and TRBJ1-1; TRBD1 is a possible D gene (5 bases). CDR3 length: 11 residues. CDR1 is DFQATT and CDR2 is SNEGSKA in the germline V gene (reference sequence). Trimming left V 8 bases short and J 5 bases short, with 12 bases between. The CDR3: CSSRGVTEAFF. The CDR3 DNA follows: TGCAGTTCCCGGGGGGTTACTGAAGCTTTCTTT.

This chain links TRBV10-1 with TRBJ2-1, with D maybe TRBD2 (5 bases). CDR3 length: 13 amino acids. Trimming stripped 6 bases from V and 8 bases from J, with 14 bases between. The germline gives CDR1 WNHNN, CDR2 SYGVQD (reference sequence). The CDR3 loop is CASRAGNGDEQFF. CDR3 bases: TGCGCCAGCAGGGCGGGTAATGGCGATGAGCAGTTCTTC.